This record looks at one TCR beta chain sequence and its context. In Seattle, patients joined the study during active infection and were tracked longitudinally. The data stem from a study of blood T cell repertoires in COVID-19. Original data processing: Reference gene primer amplification yielded estimated nucleated cell counts. Generated by immunoSEQ multiplex PCR, the TCRdb table keeps only in-frame clones and is missing some. The V and J calls and clone size are taken from that table; D and trimming were inferred from the DNA. Among roughly 340,000 clones listed, around 87% were seen once. V lost 5 bases to trimming and J lost 0 bases, with 13 bases between them. The CDR3 is 15 residues long. The germline V gene encodes CDR1 KGHSH and CDR2 LQKENI.

The source material was peripheral blood. The chain couples TRBV18 to TRBJ1-2; D not certain. The receptor was isolated from a woman aged 45-60 years with COVID-19, enrolled during active disease. CDR3 nucleotides: TGTGCCAGCTCATCCACCATATTAGCTAACTATGGCTACACCTTC. Translated: CASSSTILANYGYTF.